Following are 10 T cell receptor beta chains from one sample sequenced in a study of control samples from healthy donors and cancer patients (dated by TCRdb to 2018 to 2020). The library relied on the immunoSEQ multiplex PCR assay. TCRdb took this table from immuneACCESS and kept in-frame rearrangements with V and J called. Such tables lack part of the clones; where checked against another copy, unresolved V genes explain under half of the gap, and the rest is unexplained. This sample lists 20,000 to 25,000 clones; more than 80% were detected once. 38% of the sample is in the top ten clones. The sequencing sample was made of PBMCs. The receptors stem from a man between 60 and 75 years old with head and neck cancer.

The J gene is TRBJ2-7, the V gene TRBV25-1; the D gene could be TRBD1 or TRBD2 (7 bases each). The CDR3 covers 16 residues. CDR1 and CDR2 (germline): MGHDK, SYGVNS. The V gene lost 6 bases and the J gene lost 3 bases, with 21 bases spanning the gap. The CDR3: CASSNAGDRAGYEQYF. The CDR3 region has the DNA TGTGCCAGCAGCAACGCGGGAGACAGGGCGGGCTACGAGCAGTACTTC.

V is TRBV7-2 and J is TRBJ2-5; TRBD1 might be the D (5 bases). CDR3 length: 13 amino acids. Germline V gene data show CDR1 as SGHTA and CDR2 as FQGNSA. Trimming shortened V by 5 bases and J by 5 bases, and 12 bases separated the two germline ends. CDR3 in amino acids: CASSTDSMETQYF. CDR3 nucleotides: TGTGCCAGCAGCACCGACAGTATGGAGACCCAGTACTTC.

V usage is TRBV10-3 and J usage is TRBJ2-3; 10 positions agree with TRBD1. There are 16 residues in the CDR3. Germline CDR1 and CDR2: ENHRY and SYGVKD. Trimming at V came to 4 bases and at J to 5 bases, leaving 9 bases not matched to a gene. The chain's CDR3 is CAISGGQGSLRDTQYF. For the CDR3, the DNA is TGTGCCATCAGTGGGGGACAGGGGTCCCTCAGAGATACGCAGTATTTT.

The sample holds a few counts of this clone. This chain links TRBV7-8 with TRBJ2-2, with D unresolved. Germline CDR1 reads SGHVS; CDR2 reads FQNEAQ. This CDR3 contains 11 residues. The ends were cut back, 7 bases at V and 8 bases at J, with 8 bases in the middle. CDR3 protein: CASTLRGELFF. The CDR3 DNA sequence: TGTGCCAGCACCCTGAGAGGGGAGCTGTTTTTT.

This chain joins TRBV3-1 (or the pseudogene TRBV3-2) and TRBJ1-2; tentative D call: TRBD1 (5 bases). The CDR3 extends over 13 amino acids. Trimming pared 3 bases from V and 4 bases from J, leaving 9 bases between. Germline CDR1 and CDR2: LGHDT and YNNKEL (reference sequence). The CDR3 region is CASSQGPGYGYTF. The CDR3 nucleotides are TGTGCCAGCAGCCAGGGACCAGGCTATGGCTACACCTTC.

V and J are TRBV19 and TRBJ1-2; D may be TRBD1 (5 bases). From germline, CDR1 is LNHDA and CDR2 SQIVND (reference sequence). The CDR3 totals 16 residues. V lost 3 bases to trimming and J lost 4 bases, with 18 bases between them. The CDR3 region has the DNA TGTGCCAGTAGTATGGAGGTGGGGCAGGTCGGCTATGGCTACACCTTC. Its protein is CASSMEVGQVGYGYTF. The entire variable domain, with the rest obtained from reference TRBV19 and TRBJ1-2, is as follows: DGGITQSPKYLFRKEGQNVTLSCEQNLNHDAMYWYRQDPGQGLRLIYYSQIVNDFQKGDIAEGYSVSREKKESFPLTVTSAQKNPTAFYLCASSMEVGQVGYGYTFGSGTRLTVV.

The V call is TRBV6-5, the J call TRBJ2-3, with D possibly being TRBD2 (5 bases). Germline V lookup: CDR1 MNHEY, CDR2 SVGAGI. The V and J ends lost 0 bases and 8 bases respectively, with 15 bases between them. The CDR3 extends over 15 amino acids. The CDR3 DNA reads TGTGCCAGCAGTTACTCAACAAAGGGTCGGGGTACGCAGTATTTT. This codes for CASSYSTKGRGTQYF.

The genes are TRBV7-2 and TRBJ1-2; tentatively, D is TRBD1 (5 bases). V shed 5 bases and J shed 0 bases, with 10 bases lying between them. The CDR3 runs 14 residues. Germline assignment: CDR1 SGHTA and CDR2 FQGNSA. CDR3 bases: TGTGCCAGCAGCCCCGACAGCGCTAACTATGGCTACACCTTC. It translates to CASSPDSANYGYTF. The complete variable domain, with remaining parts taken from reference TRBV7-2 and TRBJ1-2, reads GAGVSQSPSNKVTEKGKDVELRCDPISGHTALYWYRQSLGQGLEFLIYFQGNSAPDKSGLPSDRFSAERTGGSVSTLTIQRTQQEDSAVYLCASSPDSANYGYTFGSGTRLTVV.

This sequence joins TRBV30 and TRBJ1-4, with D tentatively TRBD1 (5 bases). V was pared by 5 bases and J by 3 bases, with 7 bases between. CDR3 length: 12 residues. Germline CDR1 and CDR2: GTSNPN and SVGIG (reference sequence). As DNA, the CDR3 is TGTGCCTGGCAGGGTGCTAATGAAAAACTGTTTTTT. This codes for CAWQGANEKLFF.

In DNA form, the CDR3 reads TGTGCCAGCCGCTGGGGGAACACTGAAGCTTTCTTT. This codes for CASRWGNTEAFF. V and J are TRBV7-8 and TRBJ1-1; D gene uncertain. V was cut by 8 bases and J by 1 base, with 8 bases left in between. CDR3 length: 12 amino acids. The germline V gene has CDR1 SGHVS and CDR2 FQNEAQ.